The TCR beta chain described here comes from a study of OX40 agonist ivuxolimab in advanced cancers. Turning to the study itself: Each patient was given ivuxolimab into a vein every 2 weeks, at 0.01 to 10 mg/kg.

Assay used: immunoSEQ multiplex PCR; TCRdb lists only in-frame clones, some missing. The profile shows approximately 62,000 clones, 70% to 90% of them singletons. The CDR3 spans 12 residues. With 4 bases removed from V and 5 bases from J, the gap between germline ends came to 9 bases. CDR1 and CDR2 from the germline V gene are SGHRS and YFSETQ. The source was CD4+ or CD8+ T cells sorted from blood, collected in a trial of the OX40 agonist ivuxolimab. This chain uses TRBV5-1 with TRBJ2-5; possibly TRBD2 for D (5 bases). The TCR comes from an adult with an advanced solid tumor such as melanoma, head and neck, liver or kidney cancer. CDR3 sequence reads: CASSRGKETQYF. DNA of the CDR3: TGCGCCAGCAGCCGAGGGAAGGAGACCCAGTACTTC.